This TCR beta chain was captured in a study of blood T cell repertoires in COVID-19. As for the study in general: The analysed material was cDNA or gDNA that came from T cells, B-cell-depleted T cells, or PBMCs.

How the authors handled the data: Reference gene primer amplification in the assay estimated nucleated cell counts. Produced via immunoSEQ multiplex PCR; TCRdb's table is partial and in-frame only. V and J calls and clone size are given by that table; D and trimming were obtained from the DNA. The table records around 120,000 clones, around 80% of them present only once. Trimming cost V 0 bases and J 4 bases, with 13 bases left between them. Germline V gene data show CDR1 as SGDLS and CDR2 as YYNGEE. This CDR3 contains 16 residues. The material sequenced was peripheral blood. The chain uses TRBV9 and TRBJ1-4; weak D call: TRBD1 (6 bases). The sequence was collected from a man older than 75 with active or convalescent COVID-19. The CDR3 sequence is CASSVDGTSINEKLFF. The CDR3 coding sequence is TGTGCCAGCAGCGTAGACGGGACATCGATTAATGAAAAACTGTTTTTT.